A selection of T cell receptor beta chains follows, all from one sample in a study of T-cell memory formation after mild COVID-19. TCRdb re-derived calls from the 5' RACE reads in MiXCR, one entry per CDR3 protein. The repertoire holds about 560,000 distinct CDR3 sequences, with about a fifth as singletons. The sequenced sample was PBMCs or a T cell subset sorted from them (not recorded which). The receptor set was obtained from an adult woman who had mild COVID-19 (a few samples of this study predate the infection). Cell type and time point are not known. The CDR3 runs from the conserved cysteine through the conserved F or W.

v_call cdr3_aa
TRBV24-1 CATSQGYGYTF
TRBV4-1 CASSQQTGLPYEQYF
TRBV20-1 CSARDQVVTDTQYF
TRBV20-1 CSARRIAGNTGELFF
TRBV5-1 CASSSPTSGLTGELFF
TRBV4-1 CASSPGGLAGDEQYF
TRBV5-1 CASSLNVGEGYEQYF
TRBV18 CASSPPFSKETQYF
TRBV10-3 CAISQRDEQFF
TRBV7-8 CASRSGQNQPQHF
TRBV12-3/TRBV12-4 CASSSPDQADTGELFF
TRBV19 CASSIDRVGGAFF
TRBV7-2 CASSAQRDGELFF
TRBV7-9 CASSFEDDLGTEAFF
TRBV7-3 CASSSRTGEAFF
TRBV6-2/TRBV6-3 CASSSRVSSSYNEQFF
TRBV24-1 CATHSRTGAYEQYF
TRBV7-2 CASSLWDGTDTQYF
TRBV12-3/TRBV12-4 CASSPPGSYHGYTF
TRBV7-8 CASSLVGGGNTDTQYF
TRBV6-1 CASREGRDQETQYF
TRBV4-2 CASSQEKDTQYF
TRBV5-1 CASSQGLAILAEQFF
TRBV4-2 CASSQDSGATYEQYF
TRBV20-1 CSARDLARSSYNEQFF
TRBV5-6 CASSLVSVAGELFF
TRBV7-3 CASSSKHGMGYNEQFF
TRBV5-5 CASSLERTAYNEQFF
TRBV7-9 CASTPPSGGEAFF
TRBV11-3 CASSLRTSGRPYNEQFF
TRBV7-6 CASSGASGLNTGELFF
TRBV5-1 CASSLRLQNNEQFF
TRBV11-2 CASSFNLQETQYF
TRBV6-1 CASRAGYEQYF
TRBV5-1 CASSLGFGARGPEAFF
TRBV7-6 CASSKRGTSGLETQYF
TRBV4-2 CASSQTPQPLAPDTQYF
TRBV12-5 CAVDRIHEQYF
TRBV24-1 CATSGTTDTQYF
TRBV20-1 CSARGSTAVSLIF
TRBV5-1 CASSLVAGGPVEQFF
TRBV29-1 CSAADGNPYEQYF
TRBV7-8 CASSLVARSSTDTQYF
TRBV10-3 CATKGQGSVYGYTF
TRBV9 CASSVVGQANTEAFF
TRBV15 CATSRDTGGGYEQYF
TRBV5-1 CASSTTSYGYTF
TRBV5-5 CASSPGGGNTEAFF
TRBV27 CASSLNGWSARYYGYTF
TRBV7-9 CASGGLERHEQYF
TRBV9 CASSVGASGSMGEQFF
TRBV20-1 CSVTDARVGSYEQYF
TRBV3-1 CASNRGRNTEAFF
TRBV12-3/TRBV12-4 CATGDSGANVLTF
TRBV5-1 CASSLDDSDSNEQFF
TRBV6-5 CASQTQGGGGTEAFF
TRBV7-8 CASSADYGYTF